A selection of T cell receptor beta chains follows, all from one sample in a study of blood T cells in healthy people across ages. MiXCR, run by TCRdb on the 5' RACE reads, gives a single entry per CDR3 protein. The sample lists about 760,000 distinct CDR3 sequences, just over 55% occurring once. Sample: blood. These receptors all come from a man in his forties in good health. Each CDR3 is given with its conserved first and last residue. D genes are given only for firm matches. Clone size, where shown, is once, few, many, or a class for clones that have expanded.

V gene	J gene	D gene	clone size	CDR3 DNA	CDR3 protein
TRBV10-2	TRBJ2-5	NA	few	TGCGCCAGCAGTTTCACGGCCCATCGAGAGACCCAGTACTTC	CASSFTAHRETQYF
TRBV29-1	TRBJ2-4	NA	NA	TGCAGCGCTGCGGACAGCCTAGCGCTAGCCAAAAACATTCAGTACTTC	CSAADSLALAKNIQYF
TRBV9	TRBJ2-7	NA	NA	TGTGCCAGCAGCGCCTCCGATGCCCCGTACGAGCAGTACTTC	CASSASDAPYEQYF
TRBV28	TRBJ2-7	TRBD2	NA	TGTGCCAGCAGTGGTCAATTTAGCGGGAGGGCCTCCTACGAGCAGTACTTC	CASSGQFSGRASYEQYF
TRBV19	TRBJ2-5	NA	NA	TGTGCCAGTAGTATAGCCGCCGGGGGAGGAGAGACCCAGTACTTC	CASSIAAGGGETQYF
TRBV9	TRBJ1-4	TRBD1	few	TGTGCCAGCAGCTCCCGGGACAGGGAAGAAAAACTGTTTTTT	CASSSRDREEKLFF
TRBV29-1	TRBJ2-3	NA	few	TGCAGCGTCCTCAGGCCGCCAGATACGCAGTATTTT	CSVLRPPDTQYF
TRBV27	TRBJ1-5	NA	NA	TGTGCCAGCAGACGAACGGGGGGCAATCAGCCCCAGCATTTT	CASRRTGGNQPQHF
TRBV28	TRBJ2-5	TRBD2	NA	TGTGCCAGCACCGAGGGGACTAGCGGGAGATTGGAGACCCAGTACTTC	CASTEGTSGRLETQYF
TRBV7-2	TRBJ2-5	TRBD2	few	TGTGCCAGCAGTATCCAGCGGGGGGTAGCTCAAGAGACCCAGTACTTC	CASSIQRGVAQETQYF
TRBV20-1	TRBJ2-7	NA	NA	TGCAGTGCCGAGGACGGTCGATCCTACGAGCAGTACTTC	CSAEDGRSYEQYF
TRBV20-1	TRBJ1-2	TRBD1	few	TGCAGTGCTAGAACAGGGGGCCGATGGGGCCATGGCTACACCTTC	CSARTGGRWGHGYTF